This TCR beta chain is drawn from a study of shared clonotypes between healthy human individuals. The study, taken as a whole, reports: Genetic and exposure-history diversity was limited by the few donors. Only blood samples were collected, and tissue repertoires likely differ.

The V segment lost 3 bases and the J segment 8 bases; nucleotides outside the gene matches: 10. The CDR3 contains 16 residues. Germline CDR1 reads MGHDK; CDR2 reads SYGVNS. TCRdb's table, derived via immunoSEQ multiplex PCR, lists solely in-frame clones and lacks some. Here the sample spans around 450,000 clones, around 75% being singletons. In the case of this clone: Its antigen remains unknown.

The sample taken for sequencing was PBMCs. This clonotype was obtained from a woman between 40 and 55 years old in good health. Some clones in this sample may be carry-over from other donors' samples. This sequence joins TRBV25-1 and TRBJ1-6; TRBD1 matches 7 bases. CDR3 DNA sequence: TGTGCCAGCAGTGACCAGAAGACAGGGTTTTATTCACCCCTCCACTTT. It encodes CASSDQKTGFYSPLHF. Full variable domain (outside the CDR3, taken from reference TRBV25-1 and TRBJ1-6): EADIYQTPRYLVIGTGKKITLECSQTMGHDKMYWYQQDPGMELHLIHYSYGVNSTEKGDLSSESTVSRIRTEHFPLTLESARPSHTSQYLCASSDQKTGFYSPLHFGNGTRLTVT.